This T cell receptor beta chain is drawn from a study of CD8+ T cells in alopecia areata (dated by TCRdb to 2016 to 2019). Study-wide context: The study used high-throughput TCRbeta sequencing to examine T cell clonal expansion in alopecia areata, in both the C3H/HeJ mouse model and human patients. Scalp tissue and sorted CD4+ and CD8+ peripheral blood T cells from patchy and totalis/universalis alopecia areata patients and from healthy controls were covered by human TCRbeta sequencing. Scalp clonality was compared among normal scalp (n=4), patchy alopecia areata scalp (n=8), and alopecia totalis/universalis scalp (n=8). The RNA source kit depended on sample type: the PAXgene miRNA kit for fixed scalp, the miRNeasy kit for PBMCs, and the RNeasy kit for mouse skin. Amplification of TCRbeta CDR3 regions was done by immunoSEQ multiplex PCR using 35 Vbeta forward primers and 13 Jbeta reverse primers.

Library prep was done by the immunoSEQ multiplex PCR assay. For TCR sequencing, RNA was extracted from every sample and reverse transcribed into cDNA to serve as template. First-strand cDNA was synthesized with SuperScript III using a 2:1 mix of oligo-dT and random hexamers. Amplification bias was assessed with a synthetic immune receptor repertoire, and residual bias was removed computationally. The paper's data handling went like this. After raw reads were preprocessed to remove errors, the CDR3 was defined following IMGT conventions as running from the conserved cysteine to phenylalanine. Clonality was computed by normalizing Shannon entropy by log2 of the number of productive unique TCRs and subtracting the result from 1. Whether each scalp clone was CD4 or CD8 was inferred by checking scalp TCRbeta sequences against the CD4 and CD8 repertoires from sorted blood. Imported from immuneACCESS, the table was reduced by TCRdb to in-frame sequences with V and J called. These copies leave out some clones; in studies compared against another copy, an unresolved V gene accounts for under half, and the cause of the remainder is not known. V and J calls and clone size are those listed in that table; D and trimming were worked out from the DNA. In this sample the table shows over 30,000 clones, about 80% of which occur a single time. About 20% of the sample goes to the ten largest clones.

Lesional scalp punch biopsies and peripheral blood were collected from alopecia areata patients. PBMCs were separated by density centrifugation and stained for CD3, CD4 and CD8, after which CD4+ and CD8+ T cells were sorted on a FACSAria. Alopecia areata patients who were not treated were recruited through a multicenter biomarker study. For five biomarker-study patients, blood CD8+ T cells were further sorted into NKG2D-low and NKG2D-high fractions. A remark on this clone: Its antigen is not yet known. No much larger clone exists at a distance of one base, and base qualities are not known.

Overall study results and their limits: Unlike mouse skin, where gammadelta T cells dominate, normal human skin contains resident alphabeta T cells that get sequenced too, which complicates analysis of the scalp TCR repertoire. TCR sequences shared between patients were less clear than in mice, possibly partly because of HLA diversity in the patient population. Higher clonality and more expanded CD8+ clones were observed in lesional scalp than in normal scalp, particularly in alopecia totalis/universalis, a finding suggestive of antigenic drive.

V gives up 2 bases and J gives up 5 bases, and the segment between their germline ends measures 15 bases. From a lookup of the germline V gene, CDR1 and CDR2 are MGHRA and YSYEKL. Counted from cysteine to phenylalanine, this CDR3 has 15 amino acids. Only the CDR3 portion is preserved as DNA: 45 bases, with reading frame beginning at the first base. The source of this sequence is a human donor with alopecia areata. This chain joins TRBV4-1 to TRBJ2-5; the D segment could be TRBD1, given 6 matching bases. The sequenced sample consisted of NKG2D-low CD8+ T cells sorted from blood. According to the study, the label for this sample's cell subset or site signals: sorted CD8+ NKG2D-low blood T cells. The sequence in DNA is TGCGCCAGCAGCCAAACAACAGGGAGATCCGAGACCCAGTACTTC. This encodes CASSQTTGRSETQYF.